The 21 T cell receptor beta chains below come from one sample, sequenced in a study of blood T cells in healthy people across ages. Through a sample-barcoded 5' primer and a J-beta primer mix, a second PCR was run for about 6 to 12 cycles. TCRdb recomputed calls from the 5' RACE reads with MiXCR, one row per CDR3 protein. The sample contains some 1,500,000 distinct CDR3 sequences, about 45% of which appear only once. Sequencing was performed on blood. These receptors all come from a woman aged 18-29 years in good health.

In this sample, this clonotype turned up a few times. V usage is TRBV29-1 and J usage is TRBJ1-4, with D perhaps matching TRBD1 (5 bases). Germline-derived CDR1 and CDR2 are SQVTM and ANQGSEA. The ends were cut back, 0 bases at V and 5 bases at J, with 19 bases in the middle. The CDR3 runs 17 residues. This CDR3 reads CSVEDRDSHTKNEKLFF. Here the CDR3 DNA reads TGCAGCGTTGAAGATCGTGACAGCCACACTAAAAATGAAAAACTGTTTTTT.

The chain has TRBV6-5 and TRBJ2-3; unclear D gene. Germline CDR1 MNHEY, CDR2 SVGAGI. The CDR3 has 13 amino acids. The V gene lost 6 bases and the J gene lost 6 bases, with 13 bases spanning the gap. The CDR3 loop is CASSSRRSDTQYF. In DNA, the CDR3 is TGTGCCAGCAGCTCCCGAAGGTCGGATACGCAGTATTTT.

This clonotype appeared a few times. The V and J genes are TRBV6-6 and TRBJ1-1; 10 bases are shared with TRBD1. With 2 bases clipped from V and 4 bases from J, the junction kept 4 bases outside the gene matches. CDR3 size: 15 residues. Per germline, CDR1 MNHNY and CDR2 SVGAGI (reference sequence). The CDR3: CASSYPGTGVTEAFF. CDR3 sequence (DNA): TGTGCCAGCAGTTACCCCGGGACAGGGGTCACTGAAGCTTTCTTT.

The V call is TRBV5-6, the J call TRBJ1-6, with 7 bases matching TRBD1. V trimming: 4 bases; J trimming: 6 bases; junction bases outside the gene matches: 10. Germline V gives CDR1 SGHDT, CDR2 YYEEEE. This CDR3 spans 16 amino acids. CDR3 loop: CASSDGPGQTNSPLHF. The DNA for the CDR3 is TGTGCCAGCAGCGACGGACCGGGACAGACTAATTCACCCCTCCACTTT.

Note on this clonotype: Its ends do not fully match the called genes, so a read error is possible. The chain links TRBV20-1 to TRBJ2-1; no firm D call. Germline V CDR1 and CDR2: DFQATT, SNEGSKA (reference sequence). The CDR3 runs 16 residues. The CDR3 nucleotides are TGCAGTGCTCTTCATAAAGGACGGACGCAGTACAATGAGCGGTTCTTC. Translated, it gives CSALHKGRTQYNERFF.

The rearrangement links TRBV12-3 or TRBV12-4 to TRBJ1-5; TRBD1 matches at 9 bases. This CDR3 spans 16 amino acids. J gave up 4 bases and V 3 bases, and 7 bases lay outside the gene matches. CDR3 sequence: CASSLGQGGPNQPQHF. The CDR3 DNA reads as TGTGCCAGCAGTTTGGGACAGGGTGGACCGAATCAGCCCCAGCATTTT.

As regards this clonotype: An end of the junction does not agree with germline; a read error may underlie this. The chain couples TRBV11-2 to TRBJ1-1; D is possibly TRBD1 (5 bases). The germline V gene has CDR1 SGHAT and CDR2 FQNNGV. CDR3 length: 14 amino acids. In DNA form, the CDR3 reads TGTGCCAGCAGCGTAGATCTGAGGGACGCTGAAGCTTTCTTT. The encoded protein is CASSVDLRDAEAFF.

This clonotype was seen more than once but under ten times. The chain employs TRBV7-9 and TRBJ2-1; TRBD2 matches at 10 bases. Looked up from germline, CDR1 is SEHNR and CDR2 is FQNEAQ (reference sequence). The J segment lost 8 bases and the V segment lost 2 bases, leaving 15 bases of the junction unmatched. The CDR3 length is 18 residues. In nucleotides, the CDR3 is TGTGCCAGCAGCTTAACCCTCCGGACTAGCGGCTCCGGCGATGAGCAGTTCTTC. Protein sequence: CASSLTLRTSGSGDEQFF.

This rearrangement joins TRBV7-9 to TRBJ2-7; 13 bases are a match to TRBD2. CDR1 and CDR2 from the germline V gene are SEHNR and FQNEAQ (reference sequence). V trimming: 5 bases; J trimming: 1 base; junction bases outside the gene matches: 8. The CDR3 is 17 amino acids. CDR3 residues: CASSPHRLAGGSYEQYF. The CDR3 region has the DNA TGTGCCAGCAGCCCTCATAGACTAGCGGGGGGATCCTACGAGCAGTACTTC.

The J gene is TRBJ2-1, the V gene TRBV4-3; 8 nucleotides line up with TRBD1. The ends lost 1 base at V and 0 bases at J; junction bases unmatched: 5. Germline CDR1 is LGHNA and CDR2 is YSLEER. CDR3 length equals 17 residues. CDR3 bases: TGCGCCAGCAGCCAAGGACAGGGGCCGAGCTCCTACAATGAGCAGTTCTTC. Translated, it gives CASSQGQGPSSYNEQFF.

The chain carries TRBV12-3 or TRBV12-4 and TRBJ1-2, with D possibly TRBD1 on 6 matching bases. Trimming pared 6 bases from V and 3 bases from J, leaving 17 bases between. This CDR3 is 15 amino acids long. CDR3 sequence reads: CASRKGSGAYYGYTF. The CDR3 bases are TGTGCCAGCAGGAAGGGGTCGGGGGCATACTATGGCTACACCTTC.

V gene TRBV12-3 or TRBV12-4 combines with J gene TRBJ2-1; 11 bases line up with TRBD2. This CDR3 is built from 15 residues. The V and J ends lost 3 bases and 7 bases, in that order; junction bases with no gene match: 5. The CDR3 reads CASSFMGLAANEQFF. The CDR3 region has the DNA TGTGCCAGCAGTTTTATGGGACTAGCGGCTAATGAGCAGTTCTTC.

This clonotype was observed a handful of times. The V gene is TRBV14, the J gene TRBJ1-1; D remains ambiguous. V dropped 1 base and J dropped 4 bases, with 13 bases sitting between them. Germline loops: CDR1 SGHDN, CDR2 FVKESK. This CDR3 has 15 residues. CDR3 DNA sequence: TGTGCCAGCAGCCAAGCTTTACGGGGAGTCACTGAAGCTTTCTTT. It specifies CASSQALRGVTEAFF.

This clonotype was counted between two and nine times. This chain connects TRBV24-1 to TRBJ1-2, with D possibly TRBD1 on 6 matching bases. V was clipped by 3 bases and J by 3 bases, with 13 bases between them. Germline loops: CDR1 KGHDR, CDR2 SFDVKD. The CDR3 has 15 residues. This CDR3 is CATSDARDIHYGYTF. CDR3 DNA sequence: TGTGCCACCAGTGATGCCCGGGACATCCACTATGGCTACACCTTC.

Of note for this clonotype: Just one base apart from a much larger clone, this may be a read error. CDR3 nucleotides: TGCGCCAGCAGCCAAGACGGCGGCTTACCCAACGAGCAGTACTTC. Its protein is CASSQDGGLPNEQYF. This sequence joins TRBV4-3 and TRBJ2-7; D ambiguous. Germline-derived CDR1 and CDR2 are LGHNA and YSLEER. There are 15 residues in the CDR3. Trimming took 0 bases from V and 5 from J, leaving 14 bases between them.

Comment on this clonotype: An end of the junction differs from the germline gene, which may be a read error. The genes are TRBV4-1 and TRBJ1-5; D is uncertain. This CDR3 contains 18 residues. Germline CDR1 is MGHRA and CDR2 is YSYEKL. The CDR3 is CASSSGILLRGSNQTQHF. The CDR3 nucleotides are TGCGCCAGCAGTTCCGGGATCCTTCTTCGGGGAAGCAATCAGACCCAGCATTTT.

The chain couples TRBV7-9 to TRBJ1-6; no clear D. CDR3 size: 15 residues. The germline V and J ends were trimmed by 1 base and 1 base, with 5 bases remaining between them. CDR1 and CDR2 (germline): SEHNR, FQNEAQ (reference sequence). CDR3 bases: TGTGCCAGCAGCTTAGAAACTTCCTATAATTCACCCCTCCACTTT. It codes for CASSLETSYNSPLHF.

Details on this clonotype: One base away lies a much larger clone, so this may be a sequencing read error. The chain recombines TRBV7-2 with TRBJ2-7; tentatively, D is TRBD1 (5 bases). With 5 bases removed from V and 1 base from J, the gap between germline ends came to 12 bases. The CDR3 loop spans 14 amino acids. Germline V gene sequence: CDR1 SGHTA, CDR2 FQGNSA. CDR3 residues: CASSVTTGSYEQYF. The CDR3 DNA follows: TGTGCCAGCAGCGTAACAACAGGATCCTACGAGCAGTACTTC.

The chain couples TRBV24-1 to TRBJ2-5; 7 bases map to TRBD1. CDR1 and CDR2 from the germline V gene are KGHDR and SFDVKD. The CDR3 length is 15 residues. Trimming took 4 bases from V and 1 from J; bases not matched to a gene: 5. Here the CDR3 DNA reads TGTGCCACCAGTGACCAGTCAGGGGGCCAAGAGACCCAGTACTTC. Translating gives CATSDQSGGQETQYF.

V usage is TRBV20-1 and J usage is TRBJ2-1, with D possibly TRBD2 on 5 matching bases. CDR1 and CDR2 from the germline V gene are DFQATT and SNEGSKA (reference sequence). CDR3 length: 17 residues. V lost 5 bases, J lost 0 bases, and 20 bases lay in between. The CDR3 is CSAPLPGRRVSYNEQFF. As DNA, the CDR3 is TGCAGTGCTCCTCTTCCGGGAAGGCGAGTCTCCTACAATGAGCAGTTCTTC.

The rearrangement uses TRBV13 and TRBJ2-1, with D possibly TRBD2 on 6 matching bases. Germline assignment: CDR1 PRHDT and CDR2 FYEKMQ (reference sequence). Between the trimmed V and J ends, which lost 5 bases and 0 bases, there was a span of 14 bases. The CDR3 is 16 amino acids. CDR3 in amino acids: CASSPGTQSSYNEQFF. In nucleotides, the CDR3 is TGTGCCAGCAGCCCCGGGACTCAGAGCTCCTACAATGAGCAGTTCTTC.